This note documents a single TCR beta chain sequence. What this receptor recognizes is not known. Base quality data are lacking; no much larger clone is found one base away. Libraries came from 5' RACE. The sequencer was an Illumina HiSeq 2500. The second PCR ran for about 6 to 11 cycles and used a J-beta primer mix along with a sample-barcoded 5' primer. A unique molecular identifier was introduced onto each TCR beta cDNA molecule by a template-switch 5' adaptor carrying 12 random nucleotides. Each sample yielded at least 2.5 million CDR3-containing paired-end reads. First-strand cDNA was synthesized from all RNA with the Mint cDNA synthesis kit, primed by a TRBC-specific oligonucleotide. All cDNA was treated with uracil-DNA glycosylase and then went through a first 18-cycle PCR with the universal primers M1SS and BC2_uni_R. Per the source publication's procedure: Normalization of each sample was performed by random selection of 1 million high-quality reads, each carrying a distinct molecular identifier. Instead of being binned into consensus sequences, reads that shared molecular identifiers were thrown out. MiTCR, with a Q25 quality threshold and the strictest error-elimination algorithm, was used for CDR3 identification, clonotype clustering and error correction. Lower-bound total TCR beta diversity was estimated with a nonparametric unseen species model using Euler transformation. The public sequencing data were trimmed at Q25 with fastp and processed into clonotypes with MiXCR by TCRdb, which kept only in-frame beta chains. When rows share a CDR3 protein, they turn into one entry using the most common DNA and genes. These V and J calls derive from TCRdb rather than the authors' analysis. A total of 700,000 or so distinct CDR3 sequences appear in this sample, around 41% of them only once. In total, the top ten clones hold 30% of the sample.

This specimen belongs to a study of blood T cells in healthy people across ages (dated by TCRdb to the mid-2010s). For the wider study: In model experiments, template switching captured about one uniquely barcoded TCR beta cDNA molecule for every two T cells. Donors were grouped into four age groups: young (average approximately 15 years), middle-aged (39), aged (around 60) and long-lived (82). To avoid experimental bias, donors of different ages were randomly spread across the sequencing lanes. Two additional independent replicas of 1 million unique cDNA reads from the same blood draw were analyzed for two donors (one aged 18 to 30 and one aged 80 or older). Using deep sequencing normalized with unique cDNA molecular identifiers, the study measured how TCR beta repertoire diversity changes with age.

Systemically healthy Caucasian individuals from Russia, over 30 in total and aged about 6 to 100 years, were included as donors. Each donor gave ten milliliters of peripheral blood, drawn into EDTA-treated Vacutainer tubes. Ficoll-Paque density-gradient centrifugation was used to isolate PBMCs, with at least 6.5 million per sample. Trizol reagent was used to extract total RNA from PBMCs, with at least 6 micrograms per sample. The percentages of naive CD45RAhigh/CD27high T cells were determined by flow cytometry on a PBMC aliquot from every donor. The full study reports these points: Bulk unsorted PBMC profiling prevented conclusive comparison of naive and antigen-experienced compartments. Donor CMV infection status was unknown, potentially confounding age-related changes in expanded clonotypes. Observed TCR beta diversity per million T cells fell roughly linearly with age, and a significant reduction was already apparent by age around 44. Estimates of total diversity based on one million sequenced T cells were considered lower bounds and underestimates. Observed TCR beta diversity correlated strongly with the percentage of naive T cells measured by flow cytometry. The long-lived group showed more naive CD4+ T cells, fewer expanded clones and increased TCR diversity than the aged group, suggesting age selection.

Sequenced: blood. The origin of this receptor is a man older than 75 in good health.

The CDR3 here reads CASSGPGLAPTYEQYF. The DNA sequence reads TGTGCCAGCAGCGGACCGGGACTAGCGCCAACCTACGAGCAGTACTTC. Recombination connected TRBV9 to TRBJ2-7, with 10 bases in between that match TRBD2. CDR1 and CDR2 are read off the germline V gene as SGDLS and YYNGEE. The germline V and J ends show losses of 3 bases and 2 bases respectively, and no gene match explains 8 bases of the junction. The CDR3 runs 16 amino acids, cysteine and phenylalanine included. The read is trimmed to its CDR3 DNA, 48 bases read in frame from base 1.